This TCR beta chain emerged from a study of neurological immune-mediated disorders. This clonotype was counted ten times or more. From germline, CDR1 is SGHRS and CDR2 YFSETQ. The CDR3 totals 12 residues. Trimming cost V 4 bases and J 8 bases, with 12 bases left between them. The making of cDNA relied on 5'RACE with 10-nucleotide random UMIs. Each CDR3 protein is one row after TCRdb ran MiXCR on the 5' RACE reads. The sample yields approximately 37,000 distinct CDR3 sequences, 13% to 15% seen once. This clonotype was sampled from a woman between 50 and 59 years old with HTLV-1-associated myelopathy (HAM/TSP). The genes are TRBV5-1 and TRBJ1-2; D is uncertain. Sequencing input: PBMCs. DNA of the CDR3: TGCGCCAGCAGCACAAACAGAGGCGGCTACACCTTC. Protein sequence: CASSTNRGGYTF. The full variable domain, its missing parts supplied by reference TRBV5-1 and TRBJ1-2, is KAGVTQTPRYLIKTRGQQVTLSCSPISGHRSVSWYQQTPGQGLQFLFEYFSETQRNKGNFPGRFSGRQFSNSRSEMNVSTLELGDSALYLCASSTNRGGYTFGSGTRLTVV.